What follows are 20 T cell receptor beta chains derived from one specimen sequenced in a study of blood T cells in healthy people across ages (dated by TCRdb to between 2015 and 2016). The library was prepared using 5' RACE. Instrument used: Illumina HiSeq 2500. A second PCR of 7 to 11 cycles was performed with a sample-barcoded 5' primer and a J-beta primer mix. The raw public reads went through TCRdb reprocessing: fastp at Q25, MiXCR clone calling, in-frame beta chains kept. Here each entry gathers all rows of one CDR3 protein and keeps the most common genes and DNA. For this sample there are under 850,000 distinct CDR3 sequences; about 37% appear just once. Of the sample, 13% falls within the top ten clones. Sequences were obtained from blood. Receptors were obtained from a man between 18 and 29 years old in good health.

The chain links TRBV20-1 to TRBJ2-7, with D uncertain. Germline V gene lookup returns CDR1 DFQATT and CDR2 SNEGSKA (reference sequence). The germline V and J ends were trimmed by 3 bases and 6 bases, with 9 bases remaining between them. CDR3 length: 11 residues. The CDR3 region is CSARIPGEQYF. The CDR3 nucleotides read TGCAGTGCTAGGATCCCGGGCGAGCAGTACTTC.

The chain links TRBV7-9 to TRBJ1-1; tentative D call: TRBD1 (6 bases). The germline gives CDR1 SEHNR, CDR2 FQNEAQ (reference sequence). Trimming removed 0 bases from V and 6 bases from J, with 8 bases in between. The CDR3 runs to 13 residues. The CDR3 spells CASSLAGQSEAFF. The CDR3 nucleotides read TGTGCCAGCAGCTTAGCCGGACAGTCTGAAGCTTTCTTT.

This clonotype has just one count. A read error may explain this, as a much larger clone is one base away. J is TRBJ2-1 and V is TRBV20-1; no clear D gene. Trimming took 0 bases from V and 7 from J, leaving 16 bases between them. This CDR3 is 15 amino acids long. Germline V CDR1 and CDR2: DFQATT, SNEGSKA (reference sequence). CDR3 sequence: CSARDRTGGGNEQFF. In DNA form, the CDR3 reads TGCAGTGCTAGAGATCGTACTGGCGGTGGGAATGAGCAGTTCTTC.

CDR3 nucleotide sequence: TGCGCCAGCAGCCAAGAGTTAGCGCACAACGAGCAGTACTTC. As protein: CASSQELAHNEQYF. The genes are TRBV4-1 and TRBJ2-7, with D maybe TRBD2 (5 bases). This CDR3 contains 14 residues. In germline, CDR1 is MGHRA, CDR2 YSYEKL. Trimming removed 0 bases at V and 5 bases at J, with 11 bases between.

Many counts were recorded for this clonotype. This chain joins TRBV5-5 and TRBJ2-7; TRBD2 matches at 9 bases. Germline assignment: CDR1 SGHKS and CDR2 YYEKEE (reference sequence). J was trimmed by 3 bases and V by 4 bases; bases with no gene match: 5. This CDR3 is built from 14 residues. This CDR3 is CASSLAGQLYEQYF. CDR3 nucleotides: TGTGCCAGCAGCCTAGCGGGACAGCTCTACGAGCAGTACTTC.

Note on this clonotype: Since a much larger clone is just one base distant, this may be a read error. The CDR3 coding sequence is TGTGCCAGCAGTCCCGGGACAGAAAACTACGGGCAGTACTTC. Translating gives CASSPGTENYGQYF. The chain employs TRBV9 and TRBJ2-7; 7 nucleotides align to TRBD1. Germline V gives CDR1 SGDLS, CDR2 YYNGEE. The CDR3 contains 14 residues.

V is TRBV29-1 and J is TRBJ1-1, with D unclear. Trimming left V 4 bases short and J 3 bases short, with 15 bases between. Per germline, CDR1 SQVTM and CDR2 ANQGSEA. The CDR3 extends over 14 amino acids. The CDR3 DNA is TGCAGCGTTGTGTCCGGGGTCGTCGACACTGAAGCTTTCTTT. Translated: CSVVSGVVDTEAFF. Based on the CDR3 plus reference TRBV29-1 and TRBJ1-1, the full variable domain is SAVISQKPSRDICQRGTSLTIQCQVDSQVTMMFWYRQQPGQSLTLIATANQGSEATYESGFVIDKFPISRPNLTFSTLTVSNMSPEDSSIYLCSVVSGVVDTEAFFGQGTRLTVV.

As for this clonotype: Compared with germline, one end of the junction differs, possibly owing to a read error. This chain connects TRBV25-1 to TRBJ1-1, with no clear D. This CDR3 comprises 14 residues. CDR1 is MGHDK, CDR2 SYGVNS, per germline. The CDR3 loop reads CASSEWAGGTEAFF. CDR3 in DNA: TGTGCCAGCAGCGAATGGGCAGGCGGCACTGAAGCTTTCTTT. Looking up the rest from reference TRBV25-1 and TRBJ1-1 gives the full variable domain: EADIYQTPRYLVIGTGKKITLECSQTMGHDKMYWYQQDPGMELHLIHYSYGVNSTEKGDLSSESTVSRIRTEHFPLTLESARPSHTSQYLCASSEWAGGTEAFFGQGTRLTVV.

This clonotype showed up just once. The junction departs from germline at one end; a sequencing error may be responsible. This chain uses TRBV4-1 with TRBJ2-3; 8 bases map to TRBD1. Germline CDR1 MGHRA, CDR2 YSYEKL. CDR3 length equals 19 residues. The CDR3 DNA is TGCGCCAGCAGCCAACCTAACATGGGGGCAGGGGGCCGCACGGATACGCAGTATTTT. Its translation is CASSQPNMGAGGRTDTQYF.

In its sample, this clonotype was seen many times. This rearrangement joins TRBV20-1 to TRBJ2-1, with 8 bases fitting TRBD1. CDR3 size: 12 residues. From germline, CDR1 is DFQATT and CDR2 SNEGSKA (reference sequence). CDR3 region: CRQGGPYNEQFF. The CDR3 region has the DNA TGCAGACAGGGGGGCCCCTACAATGAGCAGTTCTTC.

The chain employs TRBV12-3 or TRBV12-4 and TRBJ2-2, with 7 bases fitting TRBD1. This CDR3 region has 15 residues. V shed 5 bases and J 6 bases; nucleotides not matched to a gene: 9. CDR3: CASSPLDRDAGELFF. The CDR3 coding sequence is TGTGCCAGCAGTCCTCTCGACAGGGACGCCGGGGAGCTGTTTTTT.

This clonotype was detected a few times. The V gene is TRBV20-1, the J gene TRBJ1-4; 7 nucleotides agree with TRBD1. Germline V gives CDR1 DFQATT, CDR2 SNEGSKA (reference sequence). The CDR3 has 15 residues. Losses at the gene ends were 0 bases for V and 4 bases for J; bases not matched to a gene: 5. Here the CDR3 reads CSARDEGQSNEKLFF. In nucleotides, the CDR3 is TGCAGTGCTAGAGATGAGGGACAGAGTAATGAAAAACTGTTTTTT.

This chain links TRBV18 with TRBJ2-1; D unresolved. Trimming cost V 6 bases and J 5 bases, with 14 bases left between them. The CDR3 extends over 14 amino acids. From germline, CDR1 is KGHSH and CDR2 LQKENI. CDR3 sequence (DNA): TGTGCCAGCTCCCCAAACCACAAAGACAATGAGCAGTTCTTC. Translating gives CASSPNHKDNEQFF.

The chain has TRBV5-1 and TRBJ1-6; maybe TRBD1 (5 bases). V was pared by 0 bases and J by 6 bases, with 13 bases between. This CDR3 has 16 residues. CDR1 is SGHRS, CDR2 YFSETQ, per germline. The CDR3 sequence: CASSLGRPGTNSPLHF. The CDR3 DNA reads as TGCGCCAGCAGCTTGGGTCGGCCAGGGACTAATTCACCCCTCCACTTT.

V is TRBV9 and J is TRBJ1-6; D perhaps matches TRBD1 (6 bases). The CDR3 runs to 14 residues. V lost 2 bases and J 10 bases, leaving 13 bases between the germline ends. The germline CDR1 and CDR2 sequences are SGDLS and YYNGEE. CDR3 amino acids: CASSVGQGRSPLHF. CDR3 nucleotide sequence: TGTGCCAGCAGCGTTGGGCAGGGGCGGTCACCCCTCCACTTT.

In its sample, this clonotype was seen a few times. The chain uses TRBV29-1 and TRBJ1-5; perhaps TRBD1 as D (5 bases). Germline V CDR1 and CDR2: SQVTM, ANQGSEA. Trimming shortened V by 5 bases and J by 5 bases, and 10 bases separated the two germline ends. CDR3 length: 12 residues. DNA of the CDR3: TGCAGCGTTAGTGACAGTTATCAGCCCCAGCATTTT. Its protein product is CSVSDSYQPQHF.

CDR3 region: CASSQDNIPRTGRAGYRYNEQFF. DNA of the CDR3: TGTGCCAGCAGCCAAGATAATATTCCGCGGACAGGGCGCGCGGGGTACCGCTACAATGAGCAGTTCTTC. The V gene is TRBV4-2, the J gene TRBJ2-1, with 8 nucleotides matching TRBD1. CDR3 size: 23 residues. Germline CDR1 reads LGHNA; CDR2 reads YNFKEQ. V lost 0 bases, J lost 3 bases, and 25 bases stayed unmatched.

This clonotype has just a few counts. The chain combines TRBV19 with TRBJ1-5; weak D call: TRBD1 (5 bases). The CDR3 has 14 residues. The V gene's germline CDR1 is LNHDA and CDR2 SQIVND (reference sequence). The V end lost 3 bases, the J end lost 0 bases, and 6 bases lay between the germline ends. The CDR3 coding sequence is TGTGCCAGTAGTATGGGGGGTAGCAATCAGCCCCAGCATTTT. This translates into CASSMGGSNQPQHF.

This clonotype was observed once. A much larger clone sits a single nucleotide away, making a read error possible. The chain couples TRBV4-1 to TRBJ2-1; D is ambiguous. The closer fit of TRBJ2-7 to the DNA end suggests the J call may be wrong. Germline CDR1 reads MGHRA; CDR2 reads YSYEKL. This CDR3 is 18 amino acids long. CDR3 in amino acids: CASSQGFMITSSYNEQYF. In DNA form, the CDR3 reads TGCGCCAGCAGCCAAGGATTTATGATAACGAGCTCCTACAATGAGCAGTACTTC.

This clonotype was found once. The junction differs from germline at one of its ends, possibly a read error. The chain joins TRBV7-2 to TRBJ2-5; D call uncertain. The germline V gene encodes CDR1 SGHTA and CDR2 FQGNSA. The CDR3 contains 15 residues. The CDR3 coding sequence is TGTGCTAGCAGGCTCAGTGCGTTGGTTCACAATGAGCAGTACTTC. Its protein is CASRLSALVHNEQYF.